This TCR beta chain was observed in a study of OX40 agonist ivuxolimab in advanced cancers. Study details: A male proportion of about 84% was recorded, with mean age approximately 64 years and range roughly 23 to 79.

Study findings and constraints: Clonal expansion by week 6 occurred in CD4+ and CD8+ blood T cells (at 0.1 to 3.0 mg/kg).

The data were produced by immunoSEQ multiplex PCR, yet TCRdb's version contains in-frame clones alone and is incomplete. The sample records tens of thousands of clones, over 75% being singletons. Concerning this clone itself: Its antigen is as yet unknown.

The CDR3 covers 16 residues. Germline V gene data show CDR1 as ENHRY and CDR2 as SYGVKD. Germline trimming cut 4 bases from V and 1 base from J; bases unmatched to any gene: 5. This TCR came from an adult with an advanced solid tumor such as melanoma, head and neck, liver or kidney cancer. The rearrangement uses TRBV10-3 and TRBJ2-5; 11 nucleotides align to TRBD2. Sequenced here: CD4+ or CD8+ T cells sorted from blood, sampled in a trial of the OX40 agonist ivuxolimab. The CDR3 is CAISAKGLAAQETQYF. CDR3 nucleotide sequence: TGTGCCATCAGTGCCAAGGGACTAGCGGCCCAAGAGACCCAGTACTTC.